The next 5 T cell receptor beta chains were all read from a single sample in a study of blood T cell repertoires in COVID-19. Only in-frame clones appear in the TCRdb table, and some are missing; sequencing was by immunoSEQ multiplex PCR. The sample has 63,000 or so clones, 88% seen once. Material for sequencing was peripheral blood. Source of these receptors: a human donor in a cohort sampled during active COVID-19.

The chain carries TRBV4-2 and TRBJ2-3; tentatively, D is TRBD2 (6 bases). The CDR3 consists of 15 residues. From germline, CDR1 is LGHNA and CDR2 YNFKEQ. Trimming pared 0 bases from V and 0 bases from J, leaving 7 bases between. DNA for the CDR3: TGTGCCAGCAGCCAAGAGGGGACTAGCACAGATACGCAGTATTTT. As protein: CASSQEGTSTDTQYF.

Here the CDR3 reads CASSLAGQGAGTGELFF. The CDR3 coding sequence is TGCGCCAGCAGCTTGGCCGGACAGGGGGCTGGAACCGGGGAGCTGTTTTTT. The chain recombines TRBV5-1 with TRBJ2-2; 11 bases agree with TRBD1. Per the germline V gene, CDR1 is SGHRS and CDR2 is YFSETQ. CDR3 length: 17 amino acids. V trimming: 0 bases; J trimming: 5 bases; junction bases outside the gene matches: 6.

The genes are TRBV5-1 and TRBJ2-7; perhaps TRBD2 as D (6 bases). Germline lookup yields CDR1 SGHRS and CDR2 YFSETQ. This CDR3 has 17 amino acids. V was trimmed by 0 bases and J by 1 base, leaving 17 bases between them. CDR3 DNA: TGCGCCAGCAGCTTGGGTGGCGGGGCAAGCAAATCCTACGAGCAGTACTTC. Translated: CASSLGGGASKSYEQYF.

The rearrangement uses TRBV6-5 and TRBJ2-7; D may be TRBD2 (5 bases). Looked up from germline, CDR1 is MNHEY and CDR2 is SVGAGI. With 6 bases removed from V and 3 bases from J, the gap between germline ends came to 12 bases. The CDR3 loop spans 13 amino acids. As DNA, the CDR3 is TGTGCCAGCAGGACAACTAGGAACTACGAGCAGTACGTC. Translated, it gives CASRTTRNYEQYV.

Only a few counts were recorded for this clone. The chain employs TRBV4-1 and TRBJ1-3; 7 nucleotides match TRBD1. CDR3 length equals 16 residues. Trimming removed 1 base from V and 4 bases from J; junction bases left unmatched: 7. CDR1 is MGHRA, CDR2 YSYEKL, per germline. The CDR3 spells CASSQASRGKGNTIYF. The DNA of the CDR3 is TGCGCCAGCAGCCAAGCTTCCAGGGGGAAGGGAAACACCATATATTTT.